Here is one T cell receptor (beta chain) with its context. Profiled with immunoSEQ multiplex PCR; TCRdb holds only in-frame clones, not every one. This sample carries hundreds of thousands of clones, approximately 85% of them seen once, and the ten largest clones take 0.7%. These data belong to a study of blood T cell repertoires in COVID-19. Study-wide background: Donors in the United States, Italy and Spain gave samples during acute or convalescent COVID-19. PBMCs, B-cell-depleted T cells, or T cells were the source of the cDNA or gDNA that made up the material.

This CDR3 contains 14 residues. The germline V gene has CDR1 KGHDR and CDR2 SFDVKD. The junction had 2 bases not matched to a gene; V was cut back by 9 bases and J by 0 bases. The sequence was collected from a human donor in a cohort sampled during active COVID-19. The chain links TRBV24-1 to TRBJ2-2; TRBD1 matches at 8 bases. Sequenced material: peripheral blood. The CDR3: CATSGQANTGELFF. The CDR3 region has the DNA TGTGCCACCTCGGGACAGGCGAACACCGGGGAGCTGTTTTTT.